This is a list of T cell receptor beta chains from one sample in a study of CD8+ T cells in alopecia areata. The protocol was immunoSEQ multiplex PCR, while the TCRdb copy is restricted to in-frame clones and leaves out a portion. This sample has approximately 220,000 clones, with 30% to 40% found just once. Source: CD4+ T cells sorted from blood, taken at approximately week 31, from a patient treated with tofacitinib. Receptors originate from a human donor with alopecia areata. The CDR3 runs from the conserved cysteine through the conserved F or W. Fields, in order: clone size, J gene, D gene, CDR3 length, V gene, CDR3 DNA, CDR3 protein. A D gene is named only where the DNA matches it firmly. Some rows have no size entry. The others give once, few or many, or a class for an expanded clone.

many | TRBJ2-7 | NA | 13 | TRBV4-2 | TGTGCCAGCAGCCAAGATTGGTCCTACGAGCAGTACTTC | CASSQDWSYEQYF
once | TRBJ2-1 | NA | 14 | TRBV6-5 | TGTGCCAGCAGACCCGCGAGACTAGTTTGGGAGCAGTTCTTC | CASRPARLVWEQFF
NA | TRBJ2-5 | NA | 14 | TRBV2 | TGTGCCAGCAGTGATCGGGTTTACCAAGAGACCCAGTACTTC | CASSDRVYQETQYF
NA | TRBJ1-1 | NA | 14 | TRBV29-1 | TGCAGCGCTCAAGGGGTCAGGGCGGACACTGAAGCTTTCTTT | CSAQGVRADTEAFF
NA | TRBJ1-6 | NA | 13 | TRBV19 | TGTGCCAGTGGACAGCCCTATAATTCACCCCTCCACTTT | CASGQPYNSPLHF
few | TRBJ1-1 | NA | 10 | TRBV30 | TGTGCCTGGAGAGGCAATGAAGCTTTCTTT | CAWRGNEAFF
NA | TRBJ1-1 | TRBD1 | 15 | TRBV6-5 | TGTGCCAGTTTCTCCACCGGGACAGGGGGAACTGAAGCTTTCTTT | CASFSTGTGGTEAFF
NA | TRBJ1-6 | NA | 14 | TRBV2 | TGTGCCAGCAGTGCACAACAGGTGTATTCACCCCTCCACTTT | CASSAQQVYSPLHF
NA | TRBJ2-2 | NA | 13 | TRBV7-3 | TGTGCCAGCAGCCCGCGGGCTTCTGGGGAGCTGTTTTTT | CASSPRASGELFF
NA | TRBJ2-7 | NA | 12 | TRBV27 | TGTGCCAGCTACCCGGGGTATGGCGAGCAGTACTTC | CASYPGYGEQYF
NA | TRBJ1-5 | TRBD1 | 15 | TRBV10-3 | TGTGCCATCAGTGAGGCAGGGGGAAGCAATCAGCCCCAGCATTTT | CAISEAGGSNQPQHF
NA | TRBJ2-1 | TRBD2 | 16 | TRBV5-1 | TGCGCCAGCAGCTTGCGGCGGGAGTTACCCTACAATGAGCAGTTCTTC | CASSLRRELPYNEQFF
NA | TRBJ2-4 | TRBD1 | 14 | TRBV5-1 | TGCGCCAGCAGCCCTGGGACAGGGGGAAACATTCAGTACTTC | CASSPGTGGNIQYF
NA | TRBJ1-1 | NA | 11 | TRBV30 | TGTGCCTGGAGGGAGACCCTTGAAGCTTTCTTT | CAWRETLEAFF
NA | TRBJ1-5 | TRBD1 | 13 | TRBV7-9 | TGTGCCAGCAGCTTACAGGGGGATCAGCCCCAGCATTTT | CASSLQGDQPQHF
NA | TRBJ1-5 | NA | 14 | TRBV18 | TGTGCCAGCTCACAACAGGGATTTAGTCAGCCCCAGCATTTT | CASSQQGFSQPQHF
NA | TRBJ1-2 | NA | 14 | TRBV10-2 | TGCGCCGTGTCGGTCGACAGCAAGCTCTATGGCTACACCTTC | CAVSVDSKLYGYTF
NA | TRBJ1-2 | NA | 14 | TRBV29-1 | TGCAGCGTTGAAGATGGGGATCTACTCTATGGCTACACCTTC | CSVEDGDLLYGYTF
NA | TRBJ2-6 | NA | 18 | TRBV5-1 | TGCGCCAGCAGCACGGGGAGTAAAGGTATCTCTGGGGCCAACGTCCTGACTTTC | CASSTGSKGISGANVLTF
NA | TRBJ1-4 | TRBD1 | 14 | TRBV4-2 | TGTGCCAGCAGCCTCGGGACAGGGGACGAAAAACTGTTTTTT | CASSLGTGDEKLFF
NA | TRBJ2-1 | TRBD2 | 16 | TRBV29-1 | TGCAGCGTCATGAGGGCCCTAGCGGGCACCTACAATGAGCAGTTCTTC | CSVMRALAGTYNEQFF
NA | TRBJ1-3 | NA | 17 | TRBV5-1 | TGCGCCAGCAGCTTCGGGGGGACATCCGACTCTGGAAACACCATATATTTT | CASSFGGTSDSGNTIYF
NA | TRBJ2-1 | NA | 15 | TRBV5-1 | TGCGCCAGCAGCTTAGTAACTAGTATGTACAATGAGCAGTTCTTC | CASSLVTSMYNEQFF
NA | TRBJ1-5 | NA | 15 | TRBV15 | TGTGCCACCAGCAGAGAAAGGAGAGGCAATCAGCCCCAGCATTTT | CATSRERRGNQPQHF
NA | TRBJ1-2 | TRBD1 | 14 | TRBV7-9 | TGTGCCAGCAGCTTAGCTCAGGGGGCCTATGGCTACACCTTC | CASSLAQGAYGYTF
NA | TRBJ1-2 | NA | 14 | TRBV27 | TGTGCCAGCAGTTCATACGGACAGTACTATGGCTACACCTTC | CASSSYGQYYGYTF
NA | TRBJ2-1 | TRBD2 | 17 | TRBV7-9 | TGTGCCAGCAGCTTAGGGTATTCTGGGACTAGGAGGGACGAGCAGTTCTTC | CASSLGYSGTRRDEQFF
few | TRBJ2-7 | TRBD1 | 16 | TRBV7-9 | TGTGCCAGCAGTTTGTCCACCGGGACAGGAACTGGTACGCAGTACTTC | CASSLSTGTGTGTQYF